The 14 T cell receptor beta chains presented below share a single source sample, sequenced in a study of cytomegalovirus exposure and HLA in healthy donors. PCR involved 60 Vbeta and 13 Jbeta primers. Sequencing used immunoSEQ multiplex PCR; TCRdb keeps in-frame clones, though not all of them. The sample yields some 170,000 clones, around 81% seen once. Sequenced: PBMCs. Receptors originate from a woman aged 45 to 65 in good health and CMV-seronegative.

V is TRBV29-1 and J is TRBJ1-2; D possibly corresponds to TRBD1 (5 bases). Germline V gives CDR1 SQVTM, CDR2 ANQGSEA. The V gene lost 3 bases and the J gene lost 8 bases, with 16 bases spanning the gap. This CDR3 is built from 13 residues. The chain's CDR3 is CSVDWGGIEGYTF. CDR3 nucleotide sequence: TGCAGCGTTGATTGGGGGGGTATCGAGGGCTACACCTTC. Together with reference TRBV29-1 and TRBJ1-2, the CDR3 gives the full variable domain: SAVISQKPSRDICQRGTSLTIQCQVDSQVTMMFWYRQQPGQSLTLIATANQGSEATYESGFVIDKFPISRPNLTFSTLTVSNMSPEDSSIYLCSVDWGGIEGYTFGSGTRLTVV.

In DNA form, the CDR3 reads TGTGCCAGCGGCGGCGGCGGGCAGTTCTTC. Its translation: CASGGGGQFF. V gene TRBV7-2 combines with J gene TRBJ2-1; D unclear. CDR1 and CDR2 from the germline V gene are SGHTA and FQGNSA. The CDR3 consists of 10 residues. Trimming shortened V by 8 bases and J by 12 bases, and 11 bases separated the two germline ends.

This sequence joins TRBV6-6 and TRBJ2-7; maybe TRBD1 (6 bases). The germline CDR1 and CDR2 sequences are MNHNY and SVGAGI (reference sequence). The CDR3 spans 14 residues. V shed 6 bases and J shed 7 bases, with 19 bases lying between them. The CDR3 coding sequence is TGTGCCAGCAGGGGCCCGACAGGTGAAAAGGAGCAGTACTTC. Protein sequence: CASRGPTGEKEQYF.

In nucleotides, the CDR3 is TGCGCCAGCAGCCAAGATCTAAATCAGCCCCAGCATTTT. Protein product: CASSQDLNQPQHF. The chain has TRBV4-3 and TRBJ1-5; the D is unclear. Trimming stripped 0 bases from V and 4 bases from J, with 4 bases between. CDR3 length: 13 amino acids. Germline assignment: CDR1 LGHNA and CDR2 YSLEER.

This clone was picked up one time. This chain links TRBV7-9 with TRBJ1-5; the match to TRBD1 covers 7 bases. The CDR3 totals 16 residues. J lost 2 bases, V lost 1 base, and 5 bases had no gene match. Germline CDR1 reads SEHNR; CDR2 reads FQNEAQ (reference sequence). The CDR3 bases are TGTGCCAGCAGCTTAGGACAGGGATTAGGCAATCAGCCCCAGCATTTT. Protein sequence: CASSLGQGLGNQPQHF.

V is TRBV7-8 and J is TRBJ1-1; 9 positions match TRBD1. Per germline, CDR1 SGHVS and CDR2 FQNEAQ. This CDR3 contains 14 residues. V gave up 6 bases and J gave up 0 bases; unmatched junction bases: 2. DNA for the CDR3: TGTGCCAGCAGACGGACAGGGGTGAACACTGAAGCTTTCTTT. Translation: CASRRTGVNTEAFF.

The gene calls are TRBV28 and TRBJ1-5, with D uncertain. This CDR3 spans 15 amino acids. With 6 bases removed from V and 0 bases from J, the gap between germline ends came to 12 bases. Germline V gives CDR1 MDHEN, CDR2 SYDVKM. CDR3 bases: TGTGCCAGCAGACCCTCTACGGTTAGCAATCAGCCCCAGCATTTT. Translated: CASRPSTVSNQPQHF. Full variable domain (missing parts from reference TRBV28 and TRBJ1-5): DVKVTQSSRYLVKRTGEKVFLECVQDMDHENMFWYRQDPGLGLRLIYFSYDVKMKEKGDIPEGYSVSREKKERFSLILESASTNQTSMYLCASRPSTVSNQPQHFGDGTRLSIL.

The chain is built from TRBV30 and TRBJ2-1, with TRBD1 matching over 8 bases. Germline lookup yields CDR1 GTSNPN and CDR2 SVGIG (reference sequence). The CDR3 runs to 14 residues. V lost 5 bases and J lost 0; bases outside the gene matches: 3. CDR3 in DNA: TGTGCCTGGGGGGACAGGAGCTCCTACAATGAGCAGTTCTTC. Translating it yields CAWGDRSSYNEQFF.

The chain is built from TRBV9 and TRBJ2-5; 7 nucleotides line up with TRBD2. The J call is uncertain, as TRBJ2-7 better fits the DNA end. From germline, CDR1 is SGDLS and CDR2 YYNGEE. The CDR3 sequence is 16 residues long. CDR3 in DNA: TGTGCCAGCAGCCCAGAGGGAGGGCGTCTGTCTGGCGAGCAGTACTTC. Its protein is CASSPEGGRLSGEQYF.

The count of this clone is one. The V gene is TRBV7-9, the J gene TRBJ2-7; D is ambiguous. Trimming shortened V by 4 bases and J by 1 base, and 11 bases separated the two germline ends. CDR1 and CDR2 (germline): SEHNR, FQNEAQ (reference sequence). This CDR3 contains 14 residues. The CDR3 DNA follows: TGTGCCAGCAGCTCCTCTACTGTTTCCTACGAGCAGTACTTC. Translating gives CASSSSTVSYEQYF. The variable domain in full, completed from reference TRBV7-9 and TRBJ2-7, reads DTGVSQNPRHKITKRGQNVTFRCDPISEHNRLYWYRQTLGQGPEFLTYFQNEAQLEKSRLLSDRFSAERPKGSFSTLEIQRTEQGDSAMYLCASSSSTVSYEQYFGPGTRLTVT.

This chain uses TRBV5-6 with TRBJ2-1; possibly TRBD2 for D (5 bases). CDR1 is SGHDT and CDR2 is YYEEEE in the germline V gene. CDR3 length: 12 amino acids. V was shortened by 5 bases and J by 5 bases, with 8 bases between the two germline ends. The CDR3 DNA follows: TGTGCCAGCAGTCTCGGGGACAATGAGCAGTTCTTC. Amino acids: CASSLGDNEQFF.

The chain has TRBV5-1 and TRBJ2-5, with 7 bases identical to TRBD1. CDR1 and CDR2 (germline): SGHRS, YFSETQ. Trimming cost V 7 bases and J 7 bases; bases outside gene matches: 10. The CDR3 covers 13 residues. The CDR3 protein is CASGRQGQRTQYF. The CDR3 nucleotides read TGCGCCAGCGGAAGACAGGGTCAGCGGACCCAGTACTTC.

The rearrangement uses TRBV10-2 and TRBJ2-2; 10 nucleotides match TRBD2. CDR3 length: 14 residues. Looked up from germline, CDR1 is WSHSY and CDR2 is SAAADI. The junction had 2 bases not matched to a gene; V was cut back by 2 bases and J by 8 bases. CDR3 nucleotides: TGCGCCAGCAGTGAGGTACTAGCGGGAGGGGAGCTGTTTTTT. Its protein is CASSEVLAGGELFF.

J is TRBJ2-1 and V is TRBV4-2, with TRBD2 matching 10 bases. CDR1 is LGHNA, CDR2 YNFKEQ, per germline. J was trimmed by 5 bases and V by 1 base; bases with no gene match: 5. The CDR3 is 16 amino acids. The CDR3 is CASSQVGLAGDNEQFF. CDR3 nucleotides: TGTGCCAGCAGCCAAGTAGGGCTAGCGGGGGACAATGAGCAGTTCTTC.